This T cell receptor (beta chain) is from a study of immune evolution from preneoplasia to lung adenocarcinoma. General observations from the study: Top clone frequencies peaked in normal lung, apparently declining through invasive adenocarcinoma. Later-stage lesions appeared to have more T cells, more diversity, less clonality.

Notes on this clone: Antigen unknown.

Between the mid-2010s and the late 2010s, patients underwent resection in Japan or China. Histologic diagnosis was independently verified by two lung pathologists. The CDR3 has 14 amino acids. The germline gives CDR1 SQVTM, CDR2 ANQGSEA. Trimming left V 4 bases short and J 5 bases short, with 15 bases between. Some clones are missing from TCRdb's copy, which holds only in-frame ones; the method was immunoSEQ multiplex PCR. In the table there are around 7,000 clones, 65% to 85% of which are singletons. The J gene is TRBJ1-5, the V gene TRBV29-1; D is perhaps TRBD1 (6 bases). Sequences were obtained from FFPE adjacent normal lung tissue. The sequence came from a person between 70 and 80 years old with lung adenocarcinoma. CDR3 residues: CSVAFAAGDQPQHF. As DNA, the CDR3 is TGCAGCGTTGCCTTCGCGGCAGGGGATCAGCCCCAGCATTTT.